The sample holds a few counts of the clone carrying this T cell receptor beta chain. The CDR3 is 14 residues long. Deletions cut 8 bases from V and 2 bases from J, with 16 bases between. Germline CDR1 is MNHEY and CDR2 is SMNVEV (reference sequence). TCRdb keeps only in-frame clones here, not all; method: immunoSEQ multiplex PCR. This repertoire shows around 200,000 clones, 65% to 90% found once; its top ten account for approximately 5.4%. The data were obtained in a study of blood T cell repertoires in COVID-19. This sequence originates from a human donor in a cohort sampled during active COVID-19. The sequencing input was peripheral blood. The genes are TRBV27 and TRBJ2-7; a possible D gene is TRBD2 (5 bases). The CDR3 is CASPPREPAYEQYF. CDR3 in DNA: TGTGCCAGCCCCCCGAGGGAGCCCGCCTACGAGCAGTACTTC.